These 20 T cell receptor beta chains share one sample of origin, sequenced in a study of cytomegalovirus exposure and HLA in healthy donors (dated by TCRdb to between 2016 and 2019). The library came from the immunoSEQ multiplex PCR assay. The source is immuneACCESS, and TCRdb retained only in-frame sequences with V and J called. Part of the clones is not carried over; for the studies checked, unresolved V genes explain less than half of this, and the remainder is unexplained. In this sample the table shows more than 110,000 clones, 85% to 95% of which occur a single time. The ten largest make up around 1.9% of the sample. The material sequenced was PBMCs. The receptor source for this set is a man between 18 and 29 years old in good health and CMV-seropositive.

The chain employs TRBV5-1 and TRBJ1-6; D might be TRBD1 (5 bases). The germline CDR1 and CDR2 sequences are SGHRS and YFSETQ. Trimming took 4 bases from V and 7 from J, leaving 12 bases between them. The CDR3 totals 14 residues. In DNA, the CDR3 is TGCGCCAGCAGCCTGCGACAGCCCAATTCACCCCTCCACTTT. It is translated as CASSLRQPNSPLHF.

CDR3 coding DNA: TGTGCCAGCAGCTTGGAGCTAGCGGGCACAGATACGCAGTATTTT. Its protein product is CASSLELAGTDTQYF. The V and J genes are TRBV5-6 and TRBJ2-3, with 7 bases matching TRBD2. The length of the CDR3 is 15 residues. Unmatched junction bases numbered 2, after V lost 0 bases and J lost 1 base. The germline CDR1 and CDR2 sequences are SGHDT and YYEEEE.

The CDR3 bases are TGTGCCAGTAGTATTGGATTGGGAGGGAAGGAGGATCAGCCCCAGCATTTT. Protein sequence: CASSIGLGGKEDQPQHF. This chain uses TRBV19 with TRBJ1-5; D gene ambiguous. V was trimmed by 3 bases and J by 5 bases, leaving 20 bases between them. This CDR3 comprises 17 residues. Per the germline V gene, CDR1 is LNHDA and CDR2 is SQIVND (reference sequence).

This clone appeared once. The chain couples TRBV5-1 to TRBJ2-5, with D possibly being TRBD2 (6 bases). Trimming pared 5 bases from V and 5 bases from J, leaving 22 bases between. Germline V gene sequence: CDR1 SGHRS, CDR2 YFSETQ. The length of the CDR3 is 16 residues. CDR3 sequence reads: CASRAWASSVVETQYF. CDR3 nucleotides: TGCGCCAGCAGAGCTTGGGCATCTAGCGTGGTGGAGACCCAGTACTTC.

As DNA, the CDR3 is TGCGCCAGCAGCTTGACATCGGGTCAGCCCCAGCATTTT. Translated, it gives CASSLTSGQPQHF. The V gene is TRBV5-1, the J gene TRBJ1-5; D unresolved. Germline CDR1 SGHRS, CDR2 YFSETQ. There are 13 residues in the CDR3. V lost 1 base and J 6 bases, leaving 8 bases between the germline ends. Complete variable domain (other parts from reference TRBV5-1 and TRBJ1-5): KAGVTQTPRYLIKTRGQQVTLSCSPISGHRSVSWYQQTPGQGLQFLFEYFSETQRNKGNFPGRFSGRQFSNSRSEMNVSTLELGDSALYLCASSLTSGQPQHFGDGTRLSIL.

This clone was detected only once. This chain uses TRBV7-9 with TRBJ1-4; 7 bases are a match to TRBD1. Per germline, CDR1 SEHNR and CDR2 FQNEAQ (reference sequence). The CDR3 is 14 amino acids. V dropped 5 bases and J dropped 2; count of bases not matched to a gene: 2. The CDR3 region has the DNA TGTGCCAGCAGCACGGGACAGACTAATGAAAAACTGTTTTTT. Translated, it gives CASSTGQTNEKLFF.

The chain employs TRBV5-4 and TRBJ2-5; 7 bases are a match to TRBD1. CDR1 and CDR2 from the germline V gene are SGHNT and YYREEE (reference sequence). V lost 4 bases, J lost 4 bases, and 7 bases stayed unmatched. There are 14 residues in the CDR3. CDR3 sequence (DNA): TGTGCCAGCAGCGACCCTAGACAGGGAGAGACCCAGTACTTC. It translates to CASSDPRQGETQYF.

The chain combines TRBV29-1 with TRBJ2-3; the match to TRBD1 covers 8 bases. CDR1 and CDR2 from the germline V gene are SQVTM and ANQGSEA. The CDR3 consists of 14 residues. Trimming cost V 4 bases and J 0 bases; bases outside gene matches: 3. As DNA, the CDR3 is TGCAGCGTTGGCCAGGGGGCTAGCACAGATACGCAGTATTTT. Translating it yields CSVGQGASTDTQYF.

The genes are TRBV6-1 and TRBJ2-3; 9 bases align to TRBD1. With V trimmed by 0 bases and J by 6 bases, 7 bases remained unmatched. The CDR3 totals 16 residues. Germline CDR1 is MNHNS and CDR2 is SASEGT. The CDR3 spells CASSEARTGVEDTQYF. The CDR3 region has the DNA TGTGCCAGCAGTGAAGCCCGGACAGGGGTAGAGGATACGCAGTATTTT.

A single count supports this clone. This rearrangement joins TRBV6-1 to TRBJ2-2, with TRBD2 matching 9 bases. V shed 6 bases, J shed 5 bases, and the junction held 4 bases outside the gene matches. Germline CDR1 reads MNHNS; CDR2 reads SASEGT. This CDR3 is built from 14 residues. The CDR3 DNA is TGTGCCAGCAGAAACGGACTAGCGACCGGGGAGCTGTTTTTT. It specifies CASRNGLATGELFF.

V and J are TRBV5-1 and TRBJ2-3, with 7 bases that match TRBD1. Trimming took 7 bases from V and 4 from J; bases not matched to a gene: 6. CDR1 and CDR2 from the germline V gene are SGHRS and YFSETQ. The CDR3 totals 13 residues. CDR3 protein: CASQTGRADTQYF. Written as DNA, the CDR3 is TGCGCCAGCCAGACAGGGAGAGCAGATACGCAGTATTTT.

The gene calls are TRBV7-9 and TRBJ2-7; D possibly corresponds to TRBD2 (6 bases). The CDR3 has 17 amino acids. The germline V gene has CDR1 SEHNR and CDR2 FQNEAQ (reference sequence). Trimming removed 8 bases at V and 3 bases at J, with 26 bases between. CDR3 sequence reads: CASATAPAGPLRYEQYF. Here the CDR3 DNA reads TGTGCCAGCGCTACAGCCCCGGCGGGACCCTTACGCTACGAGCAGTACTTC.

The chain is built from TRBV10-1 and TRBJ2-3; D unclear. V lost 3 bases to trimming and J lost 0 bases, with 10 bases between them. The CDR3 length is 15 residues. CDR1 WNHNN and CDR2 SYGVQD come from the germline V gene (reference sequence). Here the CDR3 reads CASSDQRSSTDTQYF. As DNA, the CDR3 is TGCGCCAGCAGTGATCAGCGCTCTAGCACAGATACGCAGTATTTT.

The gene calls are TRBV2 and TRBJ1-4, with D possibly matching TRBD1 (5 bases). With 7 bases removed from V and 6 bases from J, the gap between germline ends came to 15 bases. This CDR3 spans 14 amino acids. Germline CDR1 reads SNHLY; CDR2 reads FYNNEI. Here the CDR3 reads CASKRGSGYEKLFF. The CDR3 DNA sequence: TGTGCCAGCAAAAGGGGCAGCGGGTATGAAAAACTGTTTTTT. The whole variable domain, filled in from reference TRBV2 and TRBJ1-4, reads EPEVTQTPSHQVTQMGQEVILRCVPISNHLYFYWYRQILGQKVEFLVSFYNNEISEKSEIFDDQFSVERPDGSNFTLKIRSTKLEDSAMYFCASKRGSGYEKLFFGSGTQLSVL.

The chain has TRBV6-5 and TRBJ2-3, with a possible D match to TRBD2 (6 bases). Deletions cut 5 bases from V and 4 bases from J, with 13 bases between. The CDR3 contains 14 residues. Germline CDR1 is MNHEY and CDR2 is SVGAGI. The CDR3 region is CASSLGTASDTQYF. The CDR3 DNA reads as TGTGCCAGCAGTCTTGGGACTGCTTCAGATACGCAGTATTTT.

The V gene is TRBV5-1, the J gene TRBJ1-1; no definite D call. This CDR3 spans 14 amino acids. Looked up from germline, CDR1 is SGHRS and CDR2 is YFSETQ. Trimming removed 0 bases at V and 2 bases at J, with 8 bases between. The CDR3 DNA reads as TGCGCCAGCAGCTTGGCCTACGGTAACACTGAAGCTTTCTTT. Translated, it gives CASSLAYGNTEAFF.

The chain couples TRBV7-9 to TRBJ2-2; TRBD2 might be the D (5 bases). This CDR3 comprises 17 residues. Germline CDR1 and CDR2: SEHNR and FQNEAQ (reference sequence). The V end was cut by 1 base, the J end by 5 bases, with 17 bases between. This CDR3 reads CASSLDRGRAYTGELFF. For the CDR3, the DNA is TGTGCCAGCAGCTTAGATAGAGGGCGCGCGTATACCGGGGAGCTGTTTTTT. Filled out from reference TRBV7-9 and TRBJ2-2, the complete variable domain reads DTGVSQNPRHKITKRGQNVTFRCDPISEHNRLYWYRQTLGQGPEFLTYFQNEAQLEKSRLLSDRFSAERPKGSFSTLEIQRTEQGDSAMYLCASSLDRGRAYTGELFFGEGSRLTVL.

This chain uses TRBV5-3 with TRBJ1-5; no clear D gene. TRBV5-3 is labeled an ORF, and its function is uncertain. Trimming removed 4 bases at V and 2 bases at J, with 16 bases between. This CDR3 region has 16 residues. The CDR3 loop is CARSQMLVEGNQPQHF. In DNA, the CDR3 is TGTGCCAGAAGCCAGATGCTGGTGGAGGGCAATCAGCCCCAGCATTTT.

V gene TRBV11-2 combines with J gene TRBJ1-2; D might be TRBD1 (6 bases). Germline assignment: CDR1 SGHAT and CDR2 FQNNGV. The CDR3 consists of 15 residues. V gave up 3 bases and J gave up 4 bases, with 15 bases separating them. The CDR3 sequence is CASSFGGRGVYGYTF. The CDR3 DNA sequence: TGTGCCAGCAGCTTTGGGGGCCGAGGGGTCTATGGCTACACCTTC. The variable domain in full, with the rest retrieved from reference TRBV11-2 and TRBJ1-2, is EAGVAQSPRYKIIEKRQSVAFWCNPISGHATLYWYQQILGQGPKLLIQFQNNGVVDDSQLPKDRFSAERLKGVDSTLKIQPAKLEDSAVYLCASSFGGRGVYGYTFGSGTRLTVV.

V is TRBV5-4 and J is TRBJ2-3; 10 bases line up with TRBD2. Trimming took 1 base from V and 6 from J; bases not matched to a gene: 5. The CDR3 runs to 15 residues. Germline V gene data show CDR1 as SGHNT and CDR2 as YYREEE (reference sequence). Written as DNA, the CDR3 is TGTGCCAGCAGCTTGCAACCTAGCGGGAGCGATACGCAGTATTTT. Amino acid sequence: CASSLQPSGSDTQYF.